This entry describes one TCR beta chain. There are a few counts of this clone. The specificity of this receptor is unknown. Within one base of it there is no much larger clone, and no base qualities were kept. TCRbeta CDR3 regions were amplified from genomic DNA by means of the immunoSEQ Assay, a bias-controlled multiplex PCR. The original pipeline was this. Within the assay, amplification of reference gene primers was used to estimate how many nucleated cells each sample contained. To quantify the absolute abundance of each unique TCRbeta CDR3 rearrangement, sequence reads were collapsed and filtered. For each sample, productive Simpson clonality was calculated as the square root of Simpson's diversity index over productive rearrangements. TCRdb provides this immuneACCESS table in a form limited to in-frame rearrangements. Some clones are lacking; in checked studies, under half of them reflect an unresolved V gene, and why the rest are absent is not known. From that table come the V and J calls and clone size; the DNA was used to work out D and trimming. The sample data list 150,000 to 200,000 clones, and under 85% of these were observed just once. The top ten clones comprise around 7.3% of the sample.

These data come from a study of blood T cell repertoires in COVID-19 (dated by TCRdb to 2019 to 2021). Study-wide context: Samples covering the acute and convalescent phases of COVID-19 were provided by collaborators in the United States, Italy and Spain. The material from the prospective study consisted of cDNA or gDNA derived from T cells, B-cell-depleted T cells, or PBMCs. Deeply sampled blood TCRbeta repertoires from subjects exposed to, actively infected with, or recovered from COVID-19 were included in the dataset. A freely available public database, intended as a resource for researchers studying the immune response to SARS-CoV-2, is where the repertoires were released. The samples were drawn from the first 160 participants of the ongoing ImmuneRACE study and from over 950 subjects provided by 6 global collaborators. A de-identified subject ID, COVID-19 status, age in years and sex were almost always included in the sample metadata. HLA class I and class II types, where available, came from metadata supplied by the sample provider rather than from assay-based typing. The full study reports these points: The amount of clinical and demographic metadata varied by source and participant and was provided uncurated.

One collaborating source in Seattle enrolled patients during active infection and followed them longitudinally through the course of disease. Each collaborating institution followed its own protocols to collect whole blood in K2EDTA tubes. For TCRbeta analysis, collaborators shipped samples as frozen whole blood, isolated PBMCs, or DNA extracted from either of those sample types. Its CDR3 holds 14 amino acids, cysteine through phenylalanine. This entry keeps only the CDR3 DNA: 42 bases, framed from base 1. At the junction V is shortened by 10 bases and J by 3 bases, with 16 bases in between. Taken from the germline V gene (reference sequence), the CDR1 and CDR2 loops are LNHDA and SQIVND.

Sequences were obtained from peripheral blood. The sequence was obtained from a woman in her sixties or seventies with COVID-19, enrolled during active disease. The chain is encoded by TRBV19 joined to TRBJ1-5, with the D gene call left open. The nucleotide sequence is TGTGCCACTCATACGCCCGGAGACAATCAGCCCCAGCATTTT. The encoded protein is CATHTPGDNQPQHF.